One sample yielded the 32 T cell receptor beta chains listed below, sequenced in a study of blood T cell repertoires in COVID-19 (dated by TCRdb to between 2020 and 2021). Library preparation was by the immunoSEQ multiplex PCR assay. Drawn from immuneACCESS, this table holds only the in-frame rearrangements with V and J called that TCRdb kept. Clones are partly lost; checked studies trace under half to an unresolved V gene and leave the rest unexplained. In this sample the table shows over 70,000 clones, around 86% of which occur a single time. The ten top clones hold roughly 1.1% of the sample. The specimen sequenced was peripheral blood. The receptors come from a human donor in a cohort sampled during active COVID-19.

This clone has just a few counts. The chain combines TRBV2 with TRBJ1-5; possible D gene TRBD1, 5 bases. Per the germline V gene, CDR1 is SNHLY and CDR2 is FYNNEI. Trimming shortened V by 4 bases and J by 3 bases, and 16 bases separated the two germline ends. The CDR3 sequence is 16 residues long. The CDR3 nucleotides read TGTGCCAGCAGTGGAACGGACGGGGACTACAATCAGCCCCAGCATTTT. Translation gives CASSGTDGDYNQPQHF.

DNA of the CDR3: TGTGCCAGCAGCCAAAATAGTCTAGCGGGAGGGAGTGAGCAGTACTTC. Its translation: CASSQNSLAGGSEQYF. This chain connects TRBV3-1 (or the pseudogene TRBV3-2) to TRBJ2-7, with 12 bases identical to TRBD2. The CDR3 contains 16 residues. Trimming cost V 2 bases and J 7 bases; bases outside gene matches: 9. Germline V gene lookup returns CDR1 LGHDT and CDR2 YNNKEL (reference sequence).

A few counts support this clone. Other nucleotide sequences from this sample produce the same CDR3. V is TRBV2 and J is TRBJ1-1; a possible D gene is TRBD1 (5 bases). Trimming took 2 bases from V and 2 from J, leaving 9 bases between them. This CDR3 region has 14 residues. CDR1 is SNHLY and CDR2 is FYNNEI in the germline V gene. In DNA form, the CDR3 reads TGTGCCAGCAGTGAAAGGCAGGGAAACACTGAAGCTTTCTTT. It translates to CASSERQGNTEAFF.

V usage is TRBV5-1 and J usage is TRBJ2-1, with D possibly being TRBD2 (7 bases). This CDR3 region has 16 residues. Germline lookup yields CDR1 SGHRS and CDR2 YFSETQ. V lost 0 bases and J lost 3, with 13 bases in between. The chain's CDR3 is CASSLVSGTYYNEQFF. CDR3 coding DNA: TGCGCCAGCAGCTTGGTCAGCGGGACATACTACAATGAGCAGTTCTTC.

J is TRBJ2-3 and V is TRBV1; the D call of TRBD2 is as the table states it, not checked on the DNA. TRBV1 has pseudogene status. The CDR3 covers 16 residues. CDR3 amino acids: CTSSLPGLADTDTQYF. CDR3 sequence (DNA): TGCACCAGCAGCCTGCCGGGACTAGCGGACACAGATACGCAGTATTTT.

The rearrangement joins TRBV9 to TRBJ1-2; TRBD1 matches at 7 bases. Germline CDR1 reads SGDLS; CDR2 reads YYNGEE. The CDR3 runs to 14 residues. Trimming took 4 bases from V and 3 from J; bases not matched to a gene: 6. The CDR3 bases are TGTGCCAGCAGCCTCCGAGGGACAGACTATGGCTACACCTTC. This sequence encodes CASSLRGTDYGYTF.

This chain uses TRBV6-2 or TRBV6-3 with TRBJ2-7; perhaps TRBD2 as D (5 bases). V lost 2 bases and J 7 bases, leaving 18 bases between the germline ends. There are 15 residues in the CDR3. CDR1 is MNHEY and CDR2 is SVGEGT in the germline V gene. The DNA of the CDR3 is TGTGCCAGCAGTTACGCAGCGGTCTCGTTCCTGGAGCAGTACTTC. Protein sequence: CASSYAAVSFLEQYF.

The chain is built from TRBV29-1 and TRBJ1-2; 7 bases line up with TRBD1. CDR3 length equals 16 residues. The germline gives CDR1 SQVTM, CDR2 ANQGSEA. Trimming at V came to 0 bases and at J to 4 bases, leaving 11 bases not matched to a gene. CDR3 nucleotide sequence: TGCAGCGTTGAAGATGTAAACAGGGGATGGCCCTATGGCTACACCTTC. It yields the protein CSVEDVNRGWPYGYTF.

The V gene is TRBV12-5, the J gene TRBJ2-6; D call uncertain. Trimming pared 7 bases from V and 0 bases from J, leaving 4 bases between. This CDR3 has 13 amino acids. The germline V gene encodes CDR1 LGHNT and CDR2 FRNRAP. The CDR3 loop reads CASAPSGANVLTF. The DNA of the CDR3 is TGTGCTAGTGCTCCCTCTGGGGCCAACGTCCTGACTTTC.

V is TRBV18 and J is TRBJ1-5; no reliable D call. Germline CDR1 KGHSH, CDR2 LQKENI. The V and J ends lost 0 bases and 0 bases respectively, with 3 bases between them. The CDR3 totals 14 residues. The CDR3: CASSPPHSNQPQHF. Here the CDR3 DNA reads TGTGCCAGCTCACCACCTCATAGCAATCAGCCCCAGCATTTT.

The chain joins TRBV30 to TRBJ1-2; D ambiguous. V lost 3 bases, J lost 3 bases, and 11 bases lay in between. There are 13 residues in the CDR3. Germline CDR1 reads GTSNPN; CDR2 reads SVGIG (reference sequence). The CDR3 loop reads CAWREGVDYGYTF. CDR3 coding DNA: TGTGCCTGGAGGGAGGGAGTGGACTATGGCTACACCTTC.

The chain links TRBV29-1 to TRBJ2-7; D uncertain. V lost 1 base to trimming and J lost 5 bases, with 15 bases between them. Germline V gives CDR1 SQVTM, CDR2 ANQGSEA. The CDR3 sequence is 14 residues long. CDR3 DNA sequence: TGCAGCGTTGAAGCGCGGTCGGGTTCCGACGAGCAGTACTTC. This sequence encodes CSVEARSGSDEQYF.

The chain is built from TRBV6-1 and TRBJ1-4; 8 bases are shared with TRBD1. CDR1 and CDR2 (germline): MNHNS, SASEGT. The V segment lost 3 bases and the J segment 3 bases; nucleotides outside the gene matches: 3. This CDR3 is 15 amino acids long. The CDR3 DNA reads as TGTGCCAGCAGTGACCAGGGGGCGGCTAATGAAAAACTGTTTTTT. Translating gives CASSDQGAANEKLFF.

The CDR3 spells CASSGGRYEQYF. CDR3 bases: TGTGCCAGTTCAGGGGGTCGGTACGAGCAGTACTTC. The J gene is TRBJ2-7, the V gene TRBV11-1; TRBD1 aligns across 7 bases. Germline V gives CDR1 SGHAT, CDR2 FQDESV (reference sequence). The CDR3 has 12 amino acids. Trimming removed 9 bases from V and 4 bases from J; junction bases left unmatched: 6.

The CDR3 sequence is CASSLLTGKEVEGYTF. In nucleotides, the CDR3 is TGTGCCAGCAGCTTGCTGACAGGGAAGGAGGTGGAGGGCTACACCTTC. The chain carries TRBV5-4 and TRBJ1-2; 7 bases fit TRBD1. With 1 base clipped from V and 8 bases from J, the junction kept 14 bases outside the gene matches. The CDR3 totals 16 residues. Germline V lookup: CDR1 SGHNT, CDR2 YYREEE (reference sequence).

This clone was counted a single time. This chain joins TRBV7-3 and TRBJ2-7; TRBD1 agrees at 11 bases. This CDR3 is built from 15 residues. Looked up from germline, CDR1 is SGHTA and CDR2 is FQGTGA. Trimming removed 6 bases from V and 3 bases from J; junction bases left unmatched: 7. DNA of the CDR3: TGTGCCAGCAGTCCAGGACAGGGGGCCTTCTACGAGCAGTACTTC. Translating it yields CASSPGQGAFYEQYF.

The J gene is TRBJ1-1, the V gene TRBV11-2; TRBD1 is a possible D gene (5 bases). The CDR3 runs 14 residues. V was trimmed by 6 bases and J by 5 bases, leaving 16 bases between them. In germline, CDR1 is SGHAT, CDR2 FQNNGV. CDR3 sequence: CASSKAGGVTEAFF. CDR3 nucleotides: TGTGCCAGCAGTAAAGCCGGAGGGGTAACTGAAGCTTTCTTT.

CDR3 in DNA: TGCACCCCCCTCGAGGGGAGGAGCACCGGGGAGCTGTTTTTT. Amino acid sequence: CTPLEGRSTGELFF. V gene TRBV29-1 combines with J gene TRBJ2-2, with a tentative D call TRBD2 (6 bases). This CDR3 contains 14 residues. Germline V lookup: CDR1 SQVTM, CDR2 ANQGSEA.

The rearrangement links TRBV25-1 to TRBJ2-1; 7 bases align to TRBD2. V lost 3 bases, J lost 8 bases, and 10 bases stayed unmatched. Per germline, CDR1 MGHDK and CDR2 SYGVNS. The CDR3 is 15 amino acids. CDR3 DNA sequence: TGTGCCAGCAGTGACCAGCGGGGCCCGTCGGATGAGCAGTTCTTC. Translation: CASSDQRGPSDEQFF.

The chain carries TRBV9 and TRBJ2-7; D is unclear. The CDR3 runs 13 residues. Between the trimmed V and J ends, which lost 3 bases and 3 bases, there was a span of 10 bases. The germline CDR1 and CDR2 sequences are SGDLS and YYNGEE. CDR3 DNA: TGTGCCAGCAGCGGTGGCTCGGGCTACGAGCAGTACTTC. Translation: CASSGGSGYEQYF.

The chain's CDR3 is CASSYSTGEANYGYTF. In nucleotides, the CDR3 is TGTGCCAGCAGTTACTCGACCGGGGAAGCTAACTATGGCTACACCTTC. This rearrangement joins TRBV6-5 to TRBJ1-2; D not certain. Per the germline V gene, CDR1 is MNHEY and CDR2 is SVGAGI. V lost 0 bases and J lost 0, with 11 bases in between. This CDR3 spans 16 amino acids.

The chain joins TRBV29-1 to TRBJ1-1; 10 bases are shared with TRBD1. The CDR3 extends over 12 amino acids. V lost 6 bases to trimming and J lost 5 bases; unmatched junction nucleotides: 3. Per germline, CDR1 SQVTM and CDR2 ANQGSEA. This CDR3 reads CSVEGQGTEAFF. CDR3 sequence (DNA): TGCAGCGTCGAGGGACAGGGGACTGAAGCTTTCTTT.

This sequence joins TRBV2 and TRBJ1-3; 7 bases agree with TRBD1. This CDR3 is built from 14 residues. The V gene's germline CDR1 is SNHLY and CDR2 FYNNEI. Trimming cost V 7 bases and J 1 base; bases outside gene matches: 4. The CDR3 DNA follows: TGTGCCAGCATGAAGACAGGGTCTGGAAACACCATATATTTT. Translating gives CASMKTGSGNTIYF.

The genes are TRBV19 and TRBJ2-1; TRBD1 agrees at 7 bases. The CDR3 length is 14 residues. The V gene's germline CDR1 is LNHDA and CDR2 SQIVND (reference sequence). Losses at the gene ends were 2 bases for V and 13 bases for J; bases not matched to a gene: 11. The CDR3 sequence: CASSISGTEVIQFF. The CDR3 DNA reads as TGTGCCAGTAGTATATCTGGGACAGAAGTTATACAGTTCTTC. The variable domain in full, with the rest retrieved from reference TRBV19 and TRBJ2-1, is DGGITQSPKYLFRKEGQNVTLSCEQNLNHDAMYWYRQDPGQGLRLIYYSQIVNDFQKGDIAEGYSVSREKKESFPLTVTSAQKNPTAFYLCASSISGTEVIQFFGPGTRLTVL.

The rearrangement uses TRBV7-6 and TRBJ2-2; 7 positions match TRBD2. V shed 5 bases, J shed 6 bases, and the junction held 12 bases outside the gene matches. The CDR3 is 16 amino acids. Germline values: CDR1 SGHVS, CDR2 FNYEAQ. The chain's CDR3 is CASSLRGGGPAGELFF. The CDR3 nucleotides read TGTGCCAGCAGCCTCCGCGGGGGAGGGCCAGCCGGGGAGCTGTTTTTT.

This chain links TRBV7-3 with TRBJ2-6; TRBD2 matches 8 bases. The V gene's germline CDR1 is SGHTA and CDR2 FQGTGA. The CDR3 loop spans 15 amino acids. J was trimmed by 4 bases and V by 5 bases; bases with no gene match: 4. CDR3 region: CASSAGGAGANVLTF. The CDR3 region has the DNA TGTGCCAGCAGCGCCGGGGGGGCCGGGGCCAACGTCCTGACTTTC.

The chain joins TRBV13 to TRBJ1-2, with TRBD1 identical over 7 bases. From germline, CDR1 is PRHDT and CDR2 FYEKMQ (reference sequence). This CDR3 has 15 amino acids. Germline trimming cut 5 bases from V and 0 bases from J; bases unmatched to any gene: 6. CDR3 in amino acids: CASSRDRAANYGYTF. The CDR3 DNA follows: TGTGCCAGCAGCCGAGACAGGGCAGCTAACTATGGCTACACCTTC.

V gene TRBV5-1 combines with J gene TRBJ2-2; no clear D gene. The CDR3 extends over 16 amino acids. Germline lookup yields CDR1 SGHRS and CDR2 YFSETQ. Trimming pared 4 bases from V and 2 bases from J, leaving 15 bases between. The CDR3 nucleotides are TGCGCCAGCAGCGACGGCCCGGGTTCCAACACCGGGGAGCTGTTTTTT. Translated: CASSDGPGSNTGELFF.

The chain has TRBV6-7 and TRBJ2-7, with 9 positions matching TRBD2. TRBV6-7 qualifies as an ORF whose function is uncertain. Trimming removed 10 bases from V and 1 base from J; junction bases left unmatched: 14. The CDR3 is made up of 16 amino acids. CDR3 bases: TGTGCCACCCCCAATGGGCGGGAGGGTGCTTCCTACGAGCAGTACTTC. Protein: CATPNGREGASYEQYF.

This clone showed up just a few times. J is TRBJ2-7 and V is TRBV5-1, with 8 bases aligning to TRBD1. The length of the CDR3 is 14 residues. Germline V gene data show CDR1 as SGHRS and CDR2 as YFSETQ. The junction had 7 bases not matched to a gene; V was cut back by 4 bases and J by 4 bases. CDR3 protein: CASSDQGAIYEQYF. CDR3 nucleotide sequence: TGCGCCAGCAGCGACCAGGGGGCCATTTACGAGCAGTACTTC.

J is TRBJ2-1 and V is TRBV7-9, with D unresolved. CDR1 SEHNR and CDR2 FQNEAQ come from the germline V gene (reference sequence). Trimming stripped 2 bases from V and 2 bases from J, with 4 bases between. The CDR3 runs 13 residues. CDR3 DNA: TGTGCCAGCAGCTTACCTCCCTACAATGAGCAGTTCTTC. Encoded protein: CASSLPPYNEQFF.

The CDR3 spells CSASNYGYTF. The CDR3, as DNA: TGCAGTGCTTCGAACTATGGCTACACCTTC. The chain is built from TRBV20-1 and TRBJ1-2; D gene unclear. Trimming took off 5 bases at V and 2 bases at J, with 3 bases between the two ends. Germline V gene data show CDR1 as DFQATT and CDR2 as SNEGSKA (reference sequence). This CDR3 is 10 amino acids long.